This TCR beta chain was found in a study of regulatory T cells in long-lasting Graves disease. The V end lost 5 bases, the J end lost 7 bases, and 18 bases lay between the germline ends. The CDR3 extends over 15 amino acids. This clonotype was recorded at least ten times. Time point here: newly diagnosed GD, antithyroid drugs for less than 3 months. Generation of the TCR library employed RNA extracted from PBMCs. The authors built TCR beta libraries using iRepertoire HTBI primers and Arm-PCR of CDR3 regions. MiXCR, run by TCRdb on the multiplex PCR reads, gives a single entry per CDR3 protein. The sample includes approximately 350,000 distinct CDR3 sequences, 15% to 20% of them seen just once. The same sample was also used in a study of T cells in Graves' hyperthyroidism and ophthalmopathy.

The chain uses TRBV12-3 or TRBV12-4 and TRBJ2-1; TRBD1 or TRBD2 may be the D gene (5 bases each). Source: peripheral blood mononuclear cells (PBMCs), taken at new diagnosis, from a patient treated with antithyroid drugs. The receptor was isolated from a woman between 18 and 29 years old with Graves disease. CDR3 DNA sequence: TGTGCCAGCAGTACCGGGACGGTTAGGGTAAATGAGCAGTTCTTC. It translates to CASSTGTVRVNEQFF.